This T cell receptor beta chain was sequenced in a study of T cells in Graves' hyperthyroidism and ophthalmopathy. The CDR3 covers 12 residues. Trimming cost V 2 bases and J 8 bases, with 7 bases left between them. Germline V gene data show CDR1 as SEHNR and CDR2 as FQNEAQ (reference sequence). In its sample, this clonotype was seen many times. Regions amplified from RNA transcripts were the TCR beta CDR3 regions. First-round RT-PCR with HTBI primers amplified the TCR CDR3 region. One entry per CDR3 protein, called by TCRdb with MiXCR from the multiplex PCR reads. Of 150,000 or so distinct CDR3 sequences in the sample, 8% to 9.5% are singletons; the top ten hold roughly 23%.

Input material: blood. V is TRBV7-9 and J is TRBJ2-1, with D unresolved. The source of this sequence is a woman aged 18-29 years with Graves' hyperthyroidism that later progressed to Graves' ophthalmopathy. CDR3 region: CASSLSSDEQFF. The CDR3 nucleotides read TGTGCCAGCAGCTTAAGCTCGGATGAGCAGTTCTTC.